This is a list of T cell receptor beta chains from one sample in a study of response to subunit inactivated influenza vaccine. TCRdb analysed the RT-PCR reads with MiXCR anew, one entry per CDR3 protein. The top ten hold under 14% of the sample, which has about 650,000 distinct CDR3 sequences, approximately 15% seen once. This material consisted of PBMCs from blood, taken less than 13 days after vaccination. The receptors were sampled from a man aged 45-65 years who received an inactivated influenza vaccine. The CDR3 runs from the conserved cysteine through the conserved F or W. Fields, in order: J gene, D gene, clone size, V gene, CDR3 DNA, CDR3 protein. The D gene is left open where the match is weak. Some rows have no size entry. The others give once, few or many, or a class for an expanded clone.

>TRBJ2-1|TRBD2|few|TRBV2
TGTGCCAGCAGTGTTGGGCTAGCGGGAGGGGAGAATGAGCAGTTCTTC
CASSVGLAGGENEQFF
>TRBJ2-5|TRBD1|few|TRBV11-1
TGTGCCAGCAGCTTAGCGGGTTCCTCTGGGACAGGTCCCCCAAGGACCCAGTACTTC
CASSLAGSSGTGPPRTQYF
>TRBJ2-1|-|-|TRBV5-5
TGTGCCAGCAGCTCCGGTCCGGCATTGGCTTCACGAGGGAATGAGCAGTTCTTC
CASSSGPALASRGNEQFF
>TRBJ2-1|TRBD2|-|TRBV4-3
TGCGCCAGCAGCCAAGAGTCGGGGGGGCATGAGCAGTTCTTC
CASSQESGGHEQFF
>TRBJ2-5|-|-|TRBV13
TGTGCCAGCAGCCCCTGGGGGGCGGAAGCCCAGTACTTC
CASSPWGAEAQYF
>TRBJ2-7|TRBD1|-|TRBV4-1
TGCGCCAGCAGCCAAGTCGACAGGGGTTCCTACGAGCAGTACTTC
CASSQVDRGSYEQYF
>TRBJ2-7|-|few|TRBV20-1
TGCAGTGCTAGGGGGGTAGCGGACTCCTACGAGCAGTACTTC
CSARGVADSYEQYF
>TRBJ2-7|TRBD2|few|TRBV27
TGTGCCAGCATCCCTACTAGCGCCGTCGGGGAGCAGTACTTC
CASIPTSAVGEQYF
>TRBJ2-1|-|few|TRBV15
TGTGCCACCAGCATACAATACAATGAGCAGTTCTTC
CATSIQYNEQFF
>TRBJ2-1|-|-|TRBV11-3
TGTGCCAGCAGCTTAGATCACAGATACAATGAGCAGTTCTTC
CASSLDHRYNEQFF
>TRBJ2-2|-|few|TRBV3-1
TGTGCCAGCAGCCAAGGGAATACCCTCTCAGCCGGGGAGCTGTTTTTT
CASSQGNTLSAGELFF
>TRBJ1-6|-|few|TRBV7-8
TGTGCCAGCAGCTCGGGAGTCCTTTCACCCCTCCACTTT
CASSSGVLSPLHF
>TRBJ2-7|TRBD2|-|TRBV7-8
TGTGCCAGCAGCCCCCGGGGGGGCCTGATGTACGAGCAGTACTTC
CASSPRGGLMYEQYF
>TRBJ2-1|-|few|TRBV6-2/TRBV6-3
TGTGCCAGCCAACTAGTCTCCTACAATGAGCAGTTCTTC
CASQLVSYNEQFF
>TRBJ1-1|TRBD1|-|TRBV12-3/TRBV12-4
TGTGCCAGCAGTTTCACAGGGGTAATGAACACTGAAGCTTTCTTT
CASSFTGVMNTEAFF
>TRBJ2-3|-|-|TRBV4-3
TGCGCCAGCAGCCTTTTGCAGGGGTACACAGATACGCAGTATTTT
CASSLLQGYTDTQYF